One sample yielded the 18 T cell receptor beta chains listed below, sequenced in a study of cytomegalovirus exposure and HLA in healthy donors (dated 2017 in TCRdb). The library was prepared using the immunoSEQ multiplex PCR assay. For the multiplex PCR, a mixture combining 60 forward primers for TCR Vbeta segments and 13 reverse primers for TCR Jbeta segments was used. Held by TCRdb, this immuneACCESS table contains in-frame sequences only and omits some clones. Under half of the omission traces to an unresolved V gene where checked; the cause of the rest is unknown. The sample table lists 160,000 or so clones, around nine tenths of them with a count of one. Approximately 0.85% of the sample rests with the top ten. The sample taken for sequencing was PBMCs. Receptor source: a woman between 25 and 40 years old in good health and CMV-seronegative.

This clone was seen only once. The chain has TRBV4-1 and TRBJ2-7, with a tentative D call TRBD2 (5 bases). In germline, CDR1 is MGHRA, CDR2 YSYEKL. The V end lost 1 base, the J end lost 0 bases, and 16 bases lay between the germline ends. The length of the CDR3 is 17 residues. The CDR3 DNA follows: TGCGCCAGCAGCCAAGCTCACGAGGGAATCAACTCCTACGAGCAGTACTTC. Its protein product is CASSQAHEGINSYEQYF.

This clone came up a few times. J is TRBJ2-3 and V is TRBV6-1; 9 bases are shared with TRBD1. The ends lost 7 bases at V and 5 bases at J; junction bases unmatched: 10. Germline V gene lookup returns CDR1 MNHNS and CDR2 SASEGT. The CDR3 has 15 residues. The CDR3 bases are TGTGCCAGCATCCATGCCGGGACAGGGAAAGATACGCAGTATTTT. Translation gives CASIHAGTGKDTQYF.

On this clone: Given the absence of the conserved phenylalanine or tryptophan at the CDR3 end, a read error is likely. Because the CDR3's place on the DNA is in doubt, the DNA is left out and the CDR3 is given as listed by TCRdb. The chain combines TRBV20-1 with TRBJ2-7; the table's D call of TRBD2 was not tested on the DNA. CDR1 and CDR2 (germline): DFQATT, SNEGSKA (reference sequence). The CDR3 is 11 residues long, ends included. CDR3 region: CSASSGGLRLH.

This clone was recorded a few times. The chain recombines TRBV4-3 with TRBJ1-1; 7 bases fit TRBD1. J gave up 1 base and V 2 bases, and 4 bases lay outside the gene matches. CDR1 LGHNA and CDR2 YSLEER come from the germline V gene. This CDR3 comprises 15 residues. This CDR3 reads CASSQPGQRNTEAFF. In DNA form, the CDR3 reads TGCGCCAGCAGCCAACCGGGACAGCGGAACACTGAAGCTTTCTTT.

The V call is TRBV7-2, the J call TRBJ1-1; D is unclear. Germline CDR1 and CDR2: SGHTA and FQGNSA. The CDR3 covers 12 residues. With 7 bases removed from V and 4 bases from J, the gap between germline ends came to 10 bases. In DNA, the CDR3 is TGTGCCAGCACCCCCCACGGCACTGAAGCTTTCTTT. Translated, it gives CASTPHGTEAFF.

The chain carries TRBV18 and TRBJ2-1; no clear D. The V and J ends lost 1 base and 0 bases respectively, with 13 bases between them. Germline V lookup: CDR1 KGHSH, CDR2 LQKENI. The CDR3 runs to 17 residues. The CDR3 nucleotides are TGTGCCAGCTCACCACGCACCGGGTCGAGCTCCTACAATGAGCAGTTCTTC. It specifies CASSPRTGSSSYNEQFF.

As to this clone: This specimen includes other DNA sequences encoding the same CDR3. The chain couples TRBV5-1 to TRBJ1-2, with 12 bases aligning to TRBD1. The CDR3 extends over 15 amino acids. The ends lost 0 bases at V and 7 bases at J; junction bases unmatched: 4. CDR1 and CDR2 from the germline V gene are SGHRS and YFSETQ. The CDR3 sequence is CASSLGGTGGTGYTF. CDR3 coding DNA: TGCGCCAGCAGCTTGGGGGGGACAGGGGGCACTGGCTACACCTTC. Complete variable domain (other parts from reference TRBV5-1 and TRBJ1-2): KAGVTQTPRYLIKTRGQQVTLSCSPISGHRSVSWYQQTPGQGLQFLFEYFSETQRNKGNFPGRFSGRQFSNSRSEMNVSTLELGDSALYLCASSLGGTGGTGYTFGSGTRLTVV.

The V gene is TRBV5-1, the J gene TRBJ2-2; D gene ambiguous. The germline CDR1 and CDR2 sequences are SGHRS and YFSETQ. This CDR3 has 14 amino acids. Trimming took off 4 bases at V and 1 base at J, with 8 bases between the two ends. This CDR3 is CASSPQRNTGELFF. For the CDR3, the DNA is TGCGCCAGCAGCCCCCAGCGGAACACCGGGGAGCTGTTTTTT.

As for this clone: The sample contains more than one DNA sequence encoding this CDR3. The CDR3 DNA follows: TGTGCCAGCAGCCAAGGGTTGGGGGCAGGGAACACTGAAGCTTTCTTT. This translates into CASSQGLGAGNTEAFF. V usage is TRBV14 and J usage is TRBJ1-1; D possibly corresponds to TRBD1 (6 bases). Germline lookup yields CDR1 SGHDN and CDR2 FVKESK. This CDR3 spans 16 amino acids. Trimming removed 1 base from V and 1 base from J, with 13 bases in between. Filled out from reference TRBV14 and TRBJ1-1, the complete variable domain reads EAGVTQFPSHSVIEKGQTVTLRCDPISGHDNLYWYRRVMGKEIKFLLHFVKESKQDESGMPNNRFLAERTGGTYSTLKVQPAELEDSGVYFCASSQGLGAGNTEAFFGQGTRLTVV.

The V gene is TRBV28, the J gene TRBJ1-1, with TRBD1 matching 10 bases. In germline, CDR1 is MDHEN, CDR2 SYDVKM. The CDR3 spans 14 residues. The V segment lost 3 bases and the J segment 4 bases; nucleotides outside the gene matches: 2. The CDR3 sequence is CASSLGQGSTEAFF. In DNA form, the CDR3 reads TGTGCCAGCAGTTTGGGACAGGGGTCCACTGAAGCTTTCTTT. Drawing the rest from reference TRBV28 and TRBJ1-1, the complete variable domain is DVKVTQSSRYLVKRTGEKVFLECVQDMDHENMFWYRQDPGLGLRLIYFSYDVKMKEKGDIPEGYSVSREKKERFSLILESASTNQTSMYLCASSLGQGSTEAFFGQGTRLTVV.

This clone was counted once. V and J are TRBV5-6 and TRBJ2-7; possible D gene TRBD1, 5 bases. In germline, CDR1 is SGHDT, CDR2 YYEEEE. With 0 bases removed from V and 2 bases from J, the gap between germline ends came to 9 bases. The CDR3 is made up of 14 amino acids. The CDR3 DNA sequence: TGTGCCAGCAGCTTGGGGTGGGGCCCCTACGAGCAGTACTTC. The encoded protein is CASSLGWGPYEQYF.

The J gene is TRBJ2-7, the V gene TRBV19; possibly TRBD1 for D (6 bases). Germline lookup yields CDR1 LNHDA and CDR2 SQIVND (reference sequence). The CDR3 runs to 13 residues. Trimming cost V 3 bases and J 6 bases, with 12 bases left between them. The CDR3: CASSIRGGSEQYF. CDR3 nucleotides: TGTGCCAGTAGTATTCGTGGGGGCAGCGAGCAGTACTTC.

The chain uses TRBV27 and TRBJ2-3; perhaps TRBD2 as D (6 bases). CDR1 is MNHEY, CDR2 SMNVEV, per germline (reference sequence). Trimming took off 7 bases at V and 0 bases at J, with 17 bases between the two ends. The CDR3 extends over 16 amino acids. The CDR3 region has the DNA TGTGCCAGCACCGTGGCTCCGGGACTTAGCACAGATACGCAGTATTTT. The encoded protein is CASTVAPGLSTDTQYF.

The chain's CDR3 is CASSLLRENEQFF. For the CDR3, the DNA is TGCGCCAGCAGCCTTTTACGGGAGAATGAGCAGTTCTTC. This chain joins TRBV5-1 and TRBJ2-1; TRBD2 might be the D (6 bases). Trimming took 4 bases from V and 7 from J, leaving 12 bases between them. CDR3 length: 13 residues. Germline CDR1 and CDR2: SGHRS and YFSETQ.

CDR3: CASSEVSLKNIQYF. The CDR3 nucleotides are TGTGCCAGCAGTGAAGTCTCCCTAAAAAACATTCAGTACTTC. The V gene is TRBV2, the J gene TRBJ2-4; D call uncertain. CDR3 length: 14 residues. Per germline, CDR1 SNHLY and CDR2 FYNNEI. Trimming pared 1 base from V and 4 bases from J, leaving 8 bases between.

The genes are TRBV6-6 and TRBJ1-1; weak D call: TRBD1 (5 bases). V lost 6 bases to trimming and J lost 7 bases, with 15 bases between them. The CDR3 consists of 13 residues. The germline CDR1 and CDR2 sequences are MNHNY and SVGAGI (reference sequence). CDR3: CASSISRVGEAFF. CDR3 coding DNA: TGTGCCAGCAGCATTAGCAGGGTGGGTGAAGCTTTCTTT.

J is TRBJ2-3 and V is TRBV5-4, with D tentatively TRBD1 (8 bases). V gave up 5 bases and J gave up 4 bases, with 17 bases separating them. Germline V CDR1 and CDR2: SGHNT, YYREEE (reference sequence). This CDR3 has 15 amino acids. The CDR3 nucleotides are TGTGCCAGCAGGACCAGGACAGGGAGGGCAGATACGCAGTATTTT. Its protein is CASRTRTGRADTQYF.

The CDR3 spells CASSPLGTLQETQYF. The CDR3, as DNA: TGTGCCAGCAGCCCACTTGGGACACTACAAGAGACCCAGTACTTC. The chain uses TRBV11-2 and TRBJ2-5, with D possibly matching TRBD1 (6 bases). V was trimmed by 5 bases and J by 2 bases, leaving 15 bases between them. Germline CDR1 SGHAT, CDR2 FQNNGV. This CDR3 comprises 15 residues.